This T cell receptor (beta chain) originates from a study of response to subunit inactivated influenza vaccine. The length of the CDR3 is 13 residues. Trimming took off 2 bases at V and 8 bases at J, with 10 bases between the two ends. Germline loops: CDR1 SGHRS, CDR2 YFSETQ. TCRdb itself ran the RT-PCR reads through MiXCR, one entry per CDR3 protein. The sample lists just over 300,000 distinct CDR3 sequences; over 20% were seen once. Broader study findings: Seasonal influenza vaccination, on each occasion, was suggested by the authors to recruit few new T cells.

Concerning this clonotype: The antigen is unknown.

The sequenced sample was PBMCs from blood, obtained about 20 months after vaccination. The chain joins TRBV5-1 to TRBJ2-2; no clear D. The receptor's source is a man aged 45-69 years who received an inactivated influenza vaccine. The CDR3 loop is CASSFPPGGELFF. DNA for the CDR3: TGCGCCAGCAGCTTCCCCCCCGGGGGGGAGCTGTTTTTT.